This T cell receptor (beta chain) stems from a study of T cell responses to AZD1222 COVID-19 vaccine. Findings of the study overall: With two AZD1222 doses given, Spike-specific TCR breadth and depth both rose. Nearly half of the spike-specific TCRs reportedly recognize variant regions that carry no mutations.

Produced via immunoSEQ multiplex PCR; TCRdb's table is partial and in-frame only. Of roughly 130,000 clones in the sample, 85% to 90% were seen once. The CDR3 consists of 15 residues. Note on this clone: Its antigen is as yet unknown.

The chain is built from TRBV21-1 and TRBJ2-7. TRBV21-1 constitutes a pseudogene. This TCR derives from an adult in good health. The sequencing used peripheral blood, collected on day 0 of AZD1222 vaccination. In nucleotides, the CDR3 is TGTGCCAGCAGCAAAGGGGGGACGGATAACTACGAGCAGTACTTC. Its translation is CASSKGGTDNYEQYF.